The rows below give T cell receptor beta chains drawn from one sample of a study of neoadjuvant anti-PD-1 for oral cavity cancer. Produced via immunoSEQ multiplex PCR; TCRdb's table is partial and in-frame only. The table shows tens of thousands of clones, with 65% to 80% occurring only once. The starting material was PBMCs, obtained before nivolumab (anti-PD-1) treatment. These receptor sequences come from a person between 40 and 85 years old with oral cavity squamous cell carcinoma. Both conserved end residues are part of each CDR3. The D gene is left open where the match is weak. Some rows have no size entry. The others give once, few or many, or a class for an expanded clone.

cdr3_nt cdr3_aa clone_size j_call v_call d_call
TGTGCCAGTAGTGACTCGGGGGGGGAAACTGAAGCTTTCTTT CASSDSGGETEAFF NA TRBJ1-1 TRBV19 NA
TGTGCCAGCAGCACCCCGTTCCCGCTAGCGGGAGGGACAGAGACCCAGTACTTC CASSTPFPLAGGTETQYF NA TRBJ2-5 TRBV5-4 TRBD2
TGTGCCAGCAGTTCAGGACAGGGGGGGAATCAGCCCCAGCATTTT CASSSGQGGNQPQHF NA TRBJ1-5 TRBV28 TRBD1
TGTGCCAGCACCCAGGGGGCGGGTAGCTCCTACGAGCAGTACTTC CASTQGAGSSYEQYF NA TRBJ2-7 TRBV9 TRBD1
TGCAGCGTTTCCCGGGGTTACACTGAAGCTTTCTTT CSVSRGYTEAFF NA TRBJ1-1 TRBV29-1 NA
TGCGCCAGCAGAATATCGGCTAGCGGGGGGTATGAGCAGTTCTTC CASRISASGGYEQFF once TRBJ2-1 TRBV4-1 TRBD2
TGTGCCAGCAGTGAAGAACACAGGGCTTCTGGGGCCAACGTCCTGACTTTC CASSEEHRASGANVLTF NA TRBJ2-6 TRBV6-1 NA
TGTGCCAGCAGTTACTCTTTACGGAACACCGGGGAGCTGTTTTTT CASSYSLRNTGELFF few TRBJ2-2 TRBV6-5 NA
TGTGCCAGTAGTATCCCAGGCAGCCAGCCCCAGCATTTT CASSIPGSQPQHF NA TRBJ1-5 TRBV19 NA
TGTGCCAGCAGTTACTCCACAGGGAACACTGAAGCTTTCTTT CASSYSTGNTEAFF NA TRBJ1-1 TRBV6-5 NA
TGTGCCAGCAGCTTAGTTGCTAGTCCCACAGATACGCAGTATTTT CASSLVASPTDTQYF NA TRBJ2-3 TRBV7-2 NA
TGCGCCAGCAGCTTGGACGCCACCGGGGAGCTGTTTTTT CASSLDATGELFF few TRBJ2-2 TRBV5-1 NA
TGTGCCAGAAGCTCTCAATCCAACACTGAAGCTTTCTTT CARSSQSNTEAFF NA TRBJ1-1 TRBV5-3 NA
TGTGCCAGCAGGAGAGGGACCTATGAATCTGGGGCCAACGTCCTGACTTTC CASRRGTYESGANVLTF once TRBJ2-6 TRBV27 NA
TGTGCCAGCAGTGAGGGGGGGGCAGGGGCCAACTATGGCTACACCTTC CASSEGGAGANYGYTF NA TRBJ1-2 TRBV6-1 NA
TGTGCCAGCAGCCAAGTTAGGAGCTCCTACGAGCAGTACTTC CASSQVRSSYEQYF NA TRBJ2-7 TRBV14 NA
TGCGCCAGCAGCCTCGACAGGGGGCTTAAAGGCTACACCTTC CASSLDRGLKGYTF NA TRBJ1-2 TRBV5-1 TRBD1
TGCGCCAGCAGCCTGGACAGGGCAGCTGGCTACACCTTC CASSLDRAAGYTF few TRBJ1-2 TRBV5-1 TRBD1
TGCGCCAGCAGCTTGTTGGGACAGTTAGGTGAAAAACTGTTTTTT CASSLLGQLGEKLFF few TRBJ1-4 TRBV5-1 TRBD1
TGTGCCAGCAGCTTAGGTGGCAGGCCTAACTATGGCTACACCTTC CASSLGGRPNYGYTF NA TRBJ1-2 TRBV13 NA
TGTGCCACCACGGGACTGCACTATGGCTACACCTTC CATTGLHYGYTF NA TRBJ1-2 TRBV19 NA
TGTGCCAGTAGTACCTCGAGGGGGGGCACAGATACGCAGTATTTT CASSTSRGGTDTQYF medium-sized TRBJ2-3 TRBV19 NA
TGTGCCAGCAGCCCCAGACGGACAGTACAAGAGACCCAGTACTTC CASSPRRTVQETQYF NA TRBJ2-5 TRBV2 NA
TGTGCCTGGAGTGTACACTCAGGAGGGGATTCACCCCTCCACTTT CAWSVHSGGDSPLHF NA TRBJ1-6 TRBV30 NA
TGTGCCAGCAGTGGGCAGACCTCTGGGGCCAACGTCCTGACTTTC CASSGQTSGANVLTF NA TRBJ2-6 TRBV6-1 NA
TGTGCCAGCAGCTTTTCGCTGGGGGGACAAGGAAACACCATATATTTT CASSFSLGGQGNTIYF NA TRBJ1-3 TRBV7-9 NA
TGTGCCAGCAGTGAGAATAGCTTCCCTCCCTACAATGAGCAGTTCTTC CASSENSFPPYNEQFF NA TRBJ2-1 TRBV11-2 NA
TGTGCCAGCAGCCTCCATTACACTGAAGCTTTCTTT CASSLHYTEAFF NA TRBJ1-1 TRBV7-8 NA
TGTGCCAGCAGCGCCTTGGGGGCTAAAATTTCCTACGAGCAGTACTTC CASSALGAKISYEQYF NA TRBJ2-7 TRBV7-6 NA
TGTGCCAGCACCCTAGCGGGGCCGGAGAGGGAGCAGTACTTC CASTLAGPEREQYF few TRBJ2-7 TRBV2 TRBD2